Listed below are T cell receptor beta chains from one sample, sequenced in a study of T cells after yellow fever vaccination. TCRdb independently ran MiXCR on the 5' RACE reads; one entry per CDR3 protein. Here the sample spans 140,000 to 150,000 distinct CDR3 sequences, under 8% being singletons. Sequencing was performed on CD4+ T cells sorted from PBMCs, taken 10 days after the yellow fever booster vaccination. The receptors stem from a young man who received the YFV17D yellow fever vaccine. The CDR3 runs from the conserved cysteine through the conserved F or W. The order of the fields is CDR3 length, J gene, clone size, V gene, D gene, CDR3 DNA, CDR3 protein. The D gene is left open where the match is weak. Not all rows give a size; the values are once, few, many and, for expanded clones, a class.

CDR3 length: 14; J gene: TRBJ2-1; clone size: few; V gene: TRBV7-3; D gene: TRBD1; CDR3 DNA: TGTGCCAGCAGTCCCGGGACAGGGGGCTATGAGCAGTTCTTC; CDR3 protein: CASSPGTGGYEQFF
CDR3 length: 13; J gene: TRBJ2-1; clone size: .; V gene: TRBV20-1; D gene: .; CDR3 DNA: TGCAGTGGACGGACAGAAAAGTACAATGAGCAGTTCTTC; CDR3 protein: CSGRTEKYNEQFF
CDR3 length: 13; J gene: TRBJ2-7; clone size: many; V gene: TRBV20-1; D gene: .; CDR3 DNA: TGCAGTGCTCACAAGGTCGAGGGGTACGAGCAGTACTTC; CDR3 protein: CSAHKVEGYEQYF
CDR3 length: 15; J gene: TRBJ2-7; clone size: .; V gene: TRBV5-6; D gene: .; CDR3 DNA: TGTGCCAGCAGCCCATCGGGACTCCTCGCCTACGAGCAGTACTTC; CDR3 protein: CASSPSGLLAYEQYF
CDR3 length: 16; J gene: TRBJ1-3; clone size: .; V gene: TRBV7-8; D gene: TRBD1; CDR3 DNA: TGTGCCAGCAGCTTTCGGACAGGGCAGTTGGAAAAATCCATATATTTT; CDR3 protein: CASSFRTGQLEKSIYF
CDR3 length: 15; J gene: TRBJ2-4; clone size: many; V gene: TRBV7-2; D gene: .; CDR3 DNA: TGTGCCAGCAGCTTAGACGGGATCCTGGGGAACATTCAGTACTTC; CDR3 protein: CASSLDGILGNIQYF
CDR3 length: 14; J gene: TRBJ2-5; clone size: many; V gene: TRBV7-8; D gene: .; CDR3 DNA: TGTGCCAGCAGATCCCTGGAGGGACAAGAGACCCAGTACTTC; CDR3 protein: CASRSLEGQETQYF
CDR3 length: 14; J gene: TRBJ2-5; clone size: many; V gene: TRBV27; D gene: TRBD2; CDR3 DNA: TGTGCCAGCAGTCCGGGGACTAATGGCGAGACCCAGTACTTC; CDR3 protein: CASSPGTNGETQYF
CDR3 length: 16; J gene: TRBJ2-3; clone size: few; V gene: TRBV5-6; D gene: .; CDR3 DNA: TGTGCCAGCAGCTTAGGGAGAACGATCAGCACAGATACGCAGTATTTT; CDR3 protein: CASSLGRTISTDTQYF
CDR3 length: 16; J gene: TRBJ2-7; clone size: .; V gene: TRBV5-1; D gene: TRBD2; CDR3 DNA: TGCGCCAGCAGCAGGGGACTAGCGGGAGGTGCCTACGAGCAGTACTTC; CDR3 protein: CASSRGLAGGAYEQYF
CDR3 length: 16; J gene: TRBJ2-7; clone size: many; V gene: TRBV29-1; D gene: .; CDR3 DNA: TGCAGCGTTGAAGTAGTGGTTGAGGGGGTCGGCTACGAGCAGTACTTC; CDR3 protein: CSVEVVVEGVGYEQYF
CDR3 length: 15; J gene: TRBJ2-2; clone size: many; V gene: TRBV18; D gene: .; CDR3 DNA: TGTGCCAGCTCACGGGACCGATCGAACACCGGGGAGCTGTTTTTT; CDR3 protein: CASSRDRSNTGELFF
CDR3 length: 15; J gene: TRBJ2-1; clone size: .; V gene: TRBV12-3/TRBV12-4; D gene: TRBD1; CDR3 DNA: TGTGCCAGCAGTTTAAACGACAGGGCCTACAATGAGCAGTTCTTC; CDR3 protein: CASSLNDRAYNEQFF
CDR3 length: 13; J gene: TRBJ1-2; clone size: many; V gene: TRBV11-2; D gene: TRBD1; CDR3 DNA: TGTGCCAGCAGCTTAGGACGGGACAGGGACTACACCTTC; CDR3 protein: CASSLGRDRDYTF
CDR3 length: 13; J gene: TRBJ2-5; clone size: many; V gene: TRBV7-2; D gene: .; CDR3 DNA: TGTGCCAGCAGCTCCGACTCGCACAGGACCCAGTACTTC; CDR3 protein: CASSSDSHRTQYF
CDR3 length: 14; J gene: TRBJ2-1; clone size: many; V gene: TRBV10-2; D gene: TRBD1; CDR3 DNA: TGCGCCAGCATGGAGACAGGGGGCTACAATGAGCAGTTCTTC; CDR3 protein: CASMETGGYNEQFF
CDR3 length: 13; J gene: TRBJ2-7; clone size: many; V gene: TRBV6-2/TRBV6-3; D gene: .; CDR3 DNA: TGTGCCAGCAGAAGGACGTCTCCCTACGAGCAGTACTTC; CDR3 protein: CASRRTSPYEQYF
CDR3 length: 15; J gene: TRBJ2-7; clone size: .; V gene: TRBV30; D gene: .; CDR3 DNA: TGTGCCTGGGCCGGGACTCCCCAGAGCTCCTACGAGCAGTACTTC; CDR3 protein: CAWAGTPQSSYEQYF
CDR3 length: 12; J gene: TRBJ2-7; clone size: few; V gene: TRBV20-1; D gene: .; CDR3 DNA: TGCAGTGCTATCGATCGGGAGATCGAGCAGTACTTC; CDR3 protein: CSAIDREIEQYF
CDR3 length: 13; J gene: TRBJ2-1; clone size: many; V gene: TRBV3-1; D gene: .; CDR3 DNA: TGTGCTAGCGCGGCGGATAACTACAATGAGCAGTTCTTC; CDR3 protein: CASAADNYNEQFF
CDR3 length: 15; J gene: TRBJ2-7; clone size: many; V gene: TRBV29-1; D gene: TRBD2; CDR3 DNA: TGCAGCGCCCGGAAACCGGGACTAGCGGGAGGCGAGCAGTACTTC; CDR3 protein: CSARKPGLAGGEQYF
CDR3 length: 13; J gene: TRBJ2-7; clone size: few; V gene: TRBV28; D gene: .; CDR3 DNA: TGTGCCAGCAACCGCGGAGGGGGCTACGAGCAGTACTTC; CDR3 protein: CASNRGGGYEQYF
CDR3 length: 15; J gene: TRBJ1-5; clone size: many; V gene: TRBV7-9; D gene: .; CDR3 DNA: TGTGCCAGCAGCTCCCCCGGTGACAGAAATCAGCCCCAGCATTTT; CDR3 protein: CASSSPGDRNQPQHF
CDR3 length: 15; J gene: TRBJ2-5; clone size: .; V gene: TRBV29-1; D gene: TRBD2; CDR3 DNA: TGCAGCGTTGAGAACCTAGCGGGAATACAAGAGACCCAGTACTTC; CDR3 protein: CSVENLAGIQETQYF
CDR3 length: 15; J gene: TRBJ2-7; clone size: many; V gene: TRBV27; D gene: TRBD2; CDR3 DNA: TGTGCCAGCAGCCCAGCGGGAGGGCTCCACCGGGAGCAGTACTTC; CDR3 protein: CASSPAGGLHREQYF
CDR3 length: 15; J gene: TRBJ2-3; clone size: many; V gene: TRBV20-1; D gene: TRBD2; CDR3 DNA: TGCAGTGCCCTACAGACCCGCGGACTAGCAGATACGCAGTATTTT; CDR3 protein: CSALQTRGLADTQYF
CDR3 length: 15; J gene: TRBJ1-5; clone size: many; V gene: TRBV28; D gene: .; CDR3 DNA: TGTGCCAGCATTAACGGGGGCCATAGCAATCAGCCCCAGCATTTT; CDR3 protein: CASINGGHSNQPQHF
CDR3 length: 12; J gene: TRBJ1-5; clone size: many; V gene: TRBV19; D gene: .; CDR3 DNA: TGTGCCAGTAGTTTCCGATCACAGCCCCAGCATTTT; CDR3 protein: CASSFRSQPQHF
CDR3 length: 13; J gene: TRBJ2-2; clone size: many; V gene: TRBV20-1; D gene: .; CDR3 DNA: TGCAGTGTAGTGGATCCGAACACCGGGGAGCTGTTTTTT; CDR3 protein: CSVVDPNTGELFF
CDR3 length: 15; J gene: TRBJ2-7; clone size: .; V gene: TRBV30; D gene: TRBD2; CDR3 DNA: TGTGCCTGGAGTTCCGGACTAGCGGGAGGCGATGAGCAGTACTTC; CDR3 protein: CAWSSGLAGGDEQYF
CDR3 length: 15; J gene: TRBJ2-1; clone size: many; V gene: TRBV27; D gene: .; CDR3 DNA: TGTGCCAGCAGTTTAGTCCTAGCGTCGTACAATGAGCAGTTCTTC; CDR3 protein: CASSLVLASYNEQFF
CDR3 length: 15; J gene: TRBJ2-7; clone size: many; V gene: TRBV5-1; D gene: .; CDR3 DNA: TGCGCCAGCAGCTTAGGACCAGGAACTTCCTACGAGCAGTACTTC; CDR3 protein: CASSLGPGTSYEQYF
CDR3 length: 14; J gene: TRBJ2-5; clone size: many; V gene: TRBV20-1; D gene: TRBD2; CDR3 DNA: TGCAGTGCTAGGCTAGCGGGAGTACAAGAGACCCAGTACTTC; CDR3 protein: CSARLAGVQETQYF
CDR3 length: 12; J gene: TRBJ2-7; clone size: many; V gene: TRBV20-1; D gene: .; CDR3 DNA: TGCAGTGCCATGACTATAACCTACGAGCAGTACTTC; CDR3 protein: CSAMTITYEQYF
CDR3 length: 16; J gene: TRBJ2-1; clone size: many; V gene: TRBV28; D gene: .; CDR3 DNA: TGTGCCAGCAGACGGCACGTAGGCGGGCCAACCAATGAGCAGTTCTTC; CDR3 protein: CASRRHVGGPTNEQFF
CDR3 length: 14; J gene: TRBJ2-1; clone size: few; V gene: TRBV28; D gene: .; CDR3 DNA: TGTGCCAGCAGCTTAATACAGGGAAACGGTGAGCAGTTCTTC; CDR3 protein: CASSLIQGNGEQFF
CDR3 length: 15; J gene: TRBJ2-6; clone size: many; V gene: TRBV5-1; D gene: .; CDR3 DNA: TGCGCCAGCACCTCTCAGGGGACCGGGGCCAACGTCCTGACTTTC; CDR3 protein: CASTSQGTGANVLTF
CDR3 length: 16; J gene: TRBJ2-3; clone size: many; V gene: TRBV7-2; D gene: TRBD2; CDR3 DNA: TGTGCCAGCAGCTCCAGGACTAGCGGGGGCGCGGATACGCAGTATTTT; CDR3 protein: CASSSRTSGGADTQYF
CDR3 length: 13; J gene: TRBJ2-5; clone size: .; V gene: TRBV18; D gene: .; CDR3 DNA: TGTGCCAGCTCACCCACGATCCAAGAGACCCAGTACTTC; CDR3 protein: CASSPTIQETQYF
CDR3 length: 13; J gene: TRBJ2-5; clone size: many; V gene: TRBV20-1; D gene: .; CDR3 DNA: TGCAGTGCCGCGCTTTTCTACCAAGAGACCCAGTACTTC; CDR3 protein: CSAALFYQETQYF
CDR3 length: 13; J gene: TRBJ2-7; clone size: many; V gene: TRBV28; D gene: .; CDR3 DNA: TGTGCCAGCAGAAACAGTGTAACCTACGAGCAGTACTTC; CDR3 protein: CASRNSVTYEQYF
CDR3 length: 16; J gene: TRBJ2-3; clone size: many; V gene: TRBV12-3/TRBV12-4; D gene: TRBD1; CDR3 DNA: TGTGCCAGCAGTTCAAACAGGGGCCGAGGCACAGATACGCAGTATTTT; CDR3 protein: CASSSNRGRGTDTQYF
CDR3 length: 14; J gene: TRBJ1-1; clone size: many; V gene: TRBV7-8; D gene: .; CDR3 DNA: TGTGCCAGCAGCTTACTGCGGGAGAAGGCTGAAGCTTTCTTT; CDR3 protein: CASSLLREKAEAFF
CDR3 length: 12; J gene: TRBJ1-1; clone size: many; V gene: TRBV7-9; D gene: .; CDR3 DNA: TGTGCCAGCAGCTTTAGTTTCCTTGAAGCTTTCTTT; CDR3 protein: CASSFSFLEAFF
CDR3 length: 13; J gene: TRBJ1-1; clone size: .; V gene: TRBV5-1; D gene: .; CDR3 DNA: TGCGCCAGCAGCGATGGAGTGAACACTGAAGCTTTCTTT; CDR3 protein: CASSDGVNTEAFF
CDR3 length: 14; J gene: TRBJ1-1; clone size: many; V gene: TRBV5-5; D gene: TRBD1; CDR3 DNA: TGTGCCAGCACCGCGGACAGGGGAAACACTGAAGCTTTCTTT; CDR3 protein: CASTADRGNTEAFF
CDR3 length: 14; J gene: TRBJ2-7; clone size: .; V gene: TRBV2; D gene: .; CDR3 DNA: TGTGCCAGCAGCCGACAGGCCGTAAGCTACGAGCAGTACTTC; CDR3 protein: CASSRQAVSYEQYF
CDR3 length: 12; J gene: TRBJ2-5; clone size: many; V gene: TRBV29-1; D gene: TRBD1; CDR3 DNA: TGCAGCGCTGGGACAGGGGGGGAGACCCAGTACTTC; CDR3 protein: CSAGTGGETQYF
CDR3 length: 18; J gene: TRBJ2-2; clone size: few; V gene: TRBV2; D gene: TRBD2; CDR3 DNA: TGTGCCAGCAGTGAAGTTAGACTAGCGGGACACCACCGGGGAGGGCTGTTTTTT; CDR3 protein: CASSEVRLAGHHRGGLFF
CDR3 length: 14; J gene: TRBJ2-1; clone size: many; V gene: TRBV20-1; D gene: .; CDR3 DNA: TGCAGTGCTAGGGACCGGAGATCCTACAATGAGCAGTTCTTC; CDR3 protein: CSARDRRSYNEQFF
CDR3 length: 15; J gene: TRBJ2-7; clone size: many; V gene: TRBV20-1; D gene: .; CDR3 DNA: TGCAGTGCTGTCTCACGGTCTACTCCTGCCTACGAGCAGTACTTC; CDR3 protein: CSAVSRSTPAYEQYF
CDR3 length: 13; J gene: TRBJ2-5; clone size: many; V gene: TRBV19; D gene: TRBD2; CDR3 DNA: TGTGCCAGTAGTGTTAGCGGGAGGAAGACCCAGTACTTC; CDR3 protein: CASSVSGRKTQYF
CDR3 length: 15; J gene: TRBJ2-5; clone size: .; V gene: TRBV5-1; D gene: TRBD2; CDR3 DNA: TGCGCCAGCAGCAGGCAGCGGGAGGGGTTGGAGACCCAGTACTTC; CDR3 protein: CASSRQREGLETQYF